This TCR beta chain was found in a study of T cell responses to AZD1222 COVID-19 vaccine. Across the study: Second-dose recipients at about 4 or about 12 weeks were treated as one pooled group.

Measured with immunoSEQ multiplex PCR; TCRdb has only the in-frame clones, and not every one. This table holds some 200,000 clones, 90% found once. Study-wide results and caveats: An increase in Spike-specific TCR breadth and depth was observed after two AZD1222 doses. Scientists sampled the repertoires only once the peak T cell response had passed. At 160-218 and 743-854, vaccine-associated CD4 TCRs were dominant, and they spanned spike.

In the case of this clone: Its matching antigen is unknown.

There are 16 residues in the CDR3. With 0 bases removed from V and 7 bases from J, the gap between germline ends came to 19 bases. Looked up from germline, CDR1 is SNHLY and CDR2 is FYNNEI. Sequences were derived from peripheral blood, sampled on day 0 of AZD1222 vaccination. This receptor was identified in an adult in good health. This chain uses TRBV2 with TRBJ2-7, with D perhaps matching TRBD2 (5 bases). The CDR3 spells CASSEARLEGLREQYF. CDR3 coding DNA: TGTGCCAGCAGTGAAGCCCGACTCGAGGGTCTGAGGGAGCAGTACTTC.